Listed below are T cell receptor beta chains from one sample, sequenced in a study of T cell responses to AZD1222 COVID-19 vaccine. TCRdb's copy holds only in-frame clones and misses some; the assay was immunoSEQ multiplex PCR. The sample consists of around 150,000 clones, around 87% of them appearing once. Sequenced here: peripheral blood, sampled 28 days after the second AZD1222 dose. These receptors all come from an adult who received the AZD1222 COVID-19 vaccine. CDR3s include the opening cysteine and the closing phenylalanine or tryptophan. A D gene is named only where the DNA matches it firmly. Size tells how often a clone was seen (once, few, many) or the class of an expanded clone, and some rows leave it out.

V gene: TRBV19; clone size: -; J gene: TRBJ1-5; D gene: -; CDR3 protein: CASTHDSLYQPQHF; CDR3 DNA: TGTGCCAGTACCCATGACAGCTTGTATCAGCCCCAGCATTTT
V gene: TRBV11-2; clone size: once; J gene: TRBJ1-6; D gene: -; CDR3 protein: CASSKRRGTDNSPLHF; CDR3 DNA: TGTGCCAGCAGCAAACGTAGGGGGACCGATAATTCACCCCTCCACTTT
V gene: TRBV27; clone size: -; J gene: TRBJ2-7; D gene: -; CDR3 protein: CASSYIQGYEQYF; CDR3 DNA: TGTGCCAGCAGTTATATACAGGGCTACGAGCAGTACTTC
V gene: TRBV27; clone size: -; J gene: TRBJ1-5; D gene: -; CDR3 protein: CASSLSEGMGIWPQHF; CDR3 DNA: TGTGCCAGCAGTTTATCGGAAGGGATGGGAATCTGGCCCCAGCATTTT
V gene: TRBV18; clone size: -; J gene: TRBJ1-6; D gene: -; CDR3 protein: CASSPAQNYNSPLHF; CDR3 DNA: TGTGCCAGCTCACCAGCTCAGAATTATAATTCACCCCTCCACTTT
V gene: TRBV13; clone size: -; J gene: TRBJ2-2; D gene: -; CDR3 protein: CASSGPPNTGELFF; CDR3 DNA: TGTGCCAGCTCTGGGCCCCCGAACACCGGGGAGCTGTTTTTT
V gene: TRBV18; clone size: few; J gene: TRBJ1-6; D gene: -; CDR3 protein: CASSPPGLTNSPLHF; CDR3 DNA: TGTGCCAGCTCACCCCCGGGACTGACAAATTCACCCCTCCACTTT
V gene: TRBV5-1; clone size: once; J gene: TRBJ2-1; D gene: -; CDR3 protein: CASSLGADTEPFF; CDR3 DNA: TGCGCCAGCAGCTTGGGTGCAGACACCGAGCCGTTCTTC
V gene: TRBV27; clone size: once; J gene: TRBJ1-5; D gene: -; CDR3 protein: CASSLQGSNQPQHF; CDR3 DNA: TGTGCCAGCAGTTTACAGGGTAGCAATCAGCCCCAGCATTTT
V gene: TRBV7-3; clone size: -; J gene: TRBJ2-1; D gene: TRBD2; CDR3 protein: CASSNLAGVYNEQFF; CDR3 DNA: TGTGCCAGCAGTAATTTAGCGGGGGTTTACAATGAGCAGTTCTTC
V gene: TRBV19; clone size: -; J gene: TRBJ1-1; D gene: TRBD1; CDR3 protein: CASSIRTGARPEAFF; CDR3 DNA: TGTGCCAGTAGTATTCGGACAGGAGCCCGACCTGAAGCTTTCTTT
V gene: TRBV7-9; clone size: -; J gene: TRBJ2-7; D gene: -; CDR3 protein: CASSRYEPGPWGDEQYF; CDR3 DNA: TGTGCCAGCAGCCGATACGAACCGGGACCTTGGGGGGACGAGCAGTACTTC
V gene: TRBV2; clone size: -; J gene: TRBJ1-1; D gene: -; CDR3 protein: CASEAETNTEAFF; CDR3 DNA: TGTGCCAGCGAGGCAGAGACGAACACTGAAGCTTTCTTT
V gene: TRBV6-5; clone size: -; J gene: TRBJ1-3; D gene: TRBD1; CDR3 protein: CASSYSQGVYGNTIYF; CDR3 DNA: TGTGCCAGCAGTTACTCCCAGGGGGTATATGGAAACACCATATATTTT
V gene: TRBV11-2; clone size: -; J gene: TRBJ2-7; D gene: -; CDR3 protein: CASSARRPYEQYF; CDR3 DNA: TGTGCCAGCAGCGCCAGGAGGCCCTACGAGCAGTACTTC
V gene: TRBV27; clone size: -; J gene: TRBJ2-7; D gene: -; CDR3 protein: CASSLFKGYEQYF; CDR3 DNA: TGTGCCAGCAGTTTATTCAAGGGCTACGAGCAGTACTTC
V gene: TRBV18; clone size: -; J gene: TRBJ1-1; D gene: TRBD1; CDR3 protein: CASSRGQGYDTEAFF; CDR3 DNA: TGTGCCAGCTCACGCGGACAGGGTTATGACACTGAAGCTTTCTTT
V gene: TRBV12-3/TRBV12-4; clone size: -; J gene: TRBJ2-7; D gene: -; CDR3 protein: CASSHGHSYEQYF; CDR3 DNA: TGTGCCAGCAGCCACGGACACTCCTACGAGCAGTACTTC
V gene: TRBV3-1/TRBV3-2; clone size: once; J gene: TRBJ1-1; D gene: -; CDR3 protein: CASSHVTGRTEAFF; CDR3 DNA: TGTGCCAGCAGCCACGTCACAGGGAGGACAGAAGCTTTCTTT
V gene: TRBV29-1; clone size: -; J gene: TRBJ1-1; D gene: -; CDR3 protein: CSVYALRAEAFF; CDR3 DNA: TGCAGCGTTTACGCCCTGAGGGCTGAAGCTTTCTTT
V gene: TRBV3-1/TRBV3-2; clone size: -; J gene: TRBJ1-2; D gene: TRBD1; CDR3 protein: CASSQALRTGTIFRGYTF; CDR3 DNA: TGTGCCAGCAGCCAAGCGTTACGGACAGGGACTATTTTCCGGGGCTACACCTTC
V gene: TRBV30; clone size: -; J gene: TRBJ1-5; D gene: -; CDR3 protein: CAWSHPPYSNQPQHF; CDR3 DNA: TGTGCCTGGTCCCATCCCCCATATAGCAATCAGCCCCAGCATTTT
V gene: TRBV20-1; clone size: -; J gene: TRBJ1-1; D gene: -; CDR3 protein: CSAGGQLGAFF; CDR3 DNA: TGCAGTGCTGGGGGACAATTGGGTGCTTTCTTT
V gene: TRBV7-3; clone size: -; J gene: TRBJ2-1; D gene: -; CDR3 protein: CASTPTGPNPGEQFF; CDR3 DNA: TGTGCCAGCACCCCTACGGGACCTAATCCTGGTGAGCAGTTCTTC
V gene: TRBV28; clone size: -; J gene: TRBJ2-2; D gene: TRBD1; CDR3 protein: CASSINGQGTGELFF; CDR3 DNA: TGTGCCAGCAGCATAAACGGACAGGGCACCGGGGAGCTGTTTTTT
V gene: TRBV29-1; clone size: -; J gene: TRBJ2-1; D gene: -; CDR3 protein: CSVSRGGVSHNEQFF; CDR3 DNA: TGCAGCGTTTCACGCGGTGGGGTCAGTCACAATGAGCAGTTCTTC
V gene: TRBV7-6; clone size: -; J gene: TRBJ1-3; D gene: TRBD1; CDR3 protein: CASSSEQGADTIYF; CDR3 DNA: TGTGCCAGCAGCTCAGAACAGGGGGCGGACACCATATATTTT